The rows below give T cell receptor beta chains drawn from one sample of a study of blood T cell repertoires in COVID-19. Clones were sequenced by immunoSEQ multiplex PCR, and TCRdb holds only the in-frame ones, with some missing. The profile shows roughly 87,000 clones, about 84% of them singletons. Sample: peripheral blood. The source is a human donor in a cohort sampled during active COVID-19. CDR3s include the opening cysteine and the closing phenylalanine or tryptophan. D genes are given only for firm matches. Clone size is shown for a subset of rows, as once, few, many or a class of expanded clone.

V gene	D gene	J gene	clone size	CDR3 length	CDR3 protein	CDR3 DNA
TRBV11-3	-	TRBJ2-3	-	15	CASSLGSGNTDTQYF	TGTGCCAGCAGCTTAGGTTCAGGAAACACAGATACGCAGTATTTT
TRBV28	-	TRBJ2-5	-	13	CASKAAARETQYF	TGTGCCAGCAAAGCGGCAGCGAGGGAGACCCAGTACTTC
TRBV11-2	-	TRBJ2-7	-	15	CASSLEVGMGHEQYF	TGTGCCAGCAGCTTGGAGGTCGGAATGGGCCACGAGCAGTACTTC
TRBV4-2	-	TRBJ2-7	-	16	CASSQDEGGGVYEQYF	TGTGCCAGCAGCCAAGATGAAGGGGGTGGCGTCTACGAGCAGTACTTC
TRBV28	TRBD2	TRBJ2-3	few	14	CASSLILAGNTQYF	TGTGCCAGCAGTTTAATACTAGCGGGAAATACGCAGTATTTT
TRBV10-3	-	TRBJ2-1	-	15	CAISVSGGLNNEQFF	TGTGCCATCAGTGTGAGTGGGGGGTTAAACAATGAGCAGTTCTTC
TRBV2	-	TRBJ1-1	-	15	CASSELGGTNTEAFF	TGTGCCAGCAGTGAACTCGGGGGGACGAACACTGAAGCTTTCTTT
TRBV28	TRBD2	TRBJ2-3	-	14	CASSLLAAADTQYF	TGTGCCAGCAGTCTGCTAGCGGCAGCAGATACGCAGTATTTT
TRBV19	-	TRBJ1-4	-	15	CASSVSGVANEKLFF	TGTGCCAGTAGCGTTTCAGGGGTAGCTAATGAAAAACTGTTTTTT
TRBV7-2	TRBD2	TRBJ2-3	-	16	CASSLKVAGGTDTQYF	TGTGCCAGCAGCCTGAAGGTGGCGGGAGGCACAGATACGCAGTATTTT
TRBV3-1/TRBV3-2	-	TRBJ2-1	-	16	CASSQDWASVNNEQFF	TGTGCCAGCAGCCAAGATTGGGCTAGCGTGAACAATGAGCAGTTCTTC
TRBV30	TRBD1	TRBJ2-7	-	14	CASSTGQVSYEQYF	TGTGCCTCTTCAACGGGACAGGTCTCCTACGAGCAGTACTTC
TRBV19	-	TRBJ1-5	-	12	CASRQQGQPQHF	TGTGCCAGTAGGCAGCAGGGACAGCCCCAGCATTTT
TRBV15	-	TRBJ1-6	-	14	CATSRDMTDSPLHF	TGTGCCACCAGCAGAGACATGACAGATTCACCCCTCCACTTT
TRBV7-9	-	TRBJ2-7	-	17	CASSLGVGRGQTYEQYF	TGTGCCAGCAGCTTAGGGGTGGGACGGGGACAAACCTACGAGCAGTACTTC
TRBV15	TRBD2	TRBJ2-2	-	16	CATSSTSGGPTGELFF	TGTGCCACCAGCTCAACTAGCGGGGGACCCACCGGGGAGCTGTTTTTT
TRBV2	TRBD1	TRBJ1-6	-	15	CASRAGTAFNSPLHF	TGTGCCAGCAGAGCCGGGACAGCCTTTAATTCACCCCTCCACTTT
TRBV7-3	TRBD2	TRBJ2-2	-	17	CASSSGTSGKYTGELFF	TGTGCCAGCAGCTCTGGGACTAGCGGGAAGTACACCGGGGAGCTGTTTTTT
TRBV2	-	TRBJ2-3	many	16	CASSQGGTSSTDTQYF	TGTGCCAGCAGTCAAGGGGGGACATCATCCACAGATACGCAGTATTTT
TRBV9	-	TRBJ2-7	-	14	CASTRGTGSHEQYF	TGTGCCAGCACCAGGGGTACAGGGTCCCACGAGCAGTACTTC
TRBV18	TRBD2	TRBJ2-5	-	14	CASSPGTSGMAQYF	TGTGCCAGCTCACCCGGGACTAGCGGGATGGCCCAGTACTTC
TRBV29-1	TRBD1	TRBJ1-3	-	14	CSVAPTGRGNTIYF	TGCAGCGTTGCTCCGACAGGGAGAGGAAACACCATATATTTT
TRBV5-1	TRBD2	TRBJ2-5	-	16	CASSLYMAGGTGTQYF	TGCGCCAGCAGCTTGTACATGGCGGGGGGTACCGGGACCCAGTACTTC
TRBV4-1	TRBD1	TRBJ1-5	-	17	CASSRLGQGERNQPQHF	TGCGCCAGCAGCCGCTTGGGACAGGGGGAGAGGAATCAGCCCCAGCATTTT
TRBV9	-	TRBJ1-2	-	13	CASSAPTAYGYTF	TGTGCCAGCAGCGCGCCTACAGCCTATGGCTACACCTTC
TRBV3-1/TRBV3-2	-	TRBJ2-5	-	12	CASSHRGETQYF	TGTGCCAGCAGCCATAGGGGAGAGACCCAGTACTTC
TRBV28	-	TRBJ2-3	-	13	CASRRDFADTQYF	TGTGCCAGCAGGAGGGACTTTGCAGATACGCAGTATTTT
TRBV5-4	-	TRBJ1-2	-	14	CASSLGQGNPGYTF	TGTGCCAGCAGCTTGGGGCAGGGAAATCCTGGCTACACCTTC